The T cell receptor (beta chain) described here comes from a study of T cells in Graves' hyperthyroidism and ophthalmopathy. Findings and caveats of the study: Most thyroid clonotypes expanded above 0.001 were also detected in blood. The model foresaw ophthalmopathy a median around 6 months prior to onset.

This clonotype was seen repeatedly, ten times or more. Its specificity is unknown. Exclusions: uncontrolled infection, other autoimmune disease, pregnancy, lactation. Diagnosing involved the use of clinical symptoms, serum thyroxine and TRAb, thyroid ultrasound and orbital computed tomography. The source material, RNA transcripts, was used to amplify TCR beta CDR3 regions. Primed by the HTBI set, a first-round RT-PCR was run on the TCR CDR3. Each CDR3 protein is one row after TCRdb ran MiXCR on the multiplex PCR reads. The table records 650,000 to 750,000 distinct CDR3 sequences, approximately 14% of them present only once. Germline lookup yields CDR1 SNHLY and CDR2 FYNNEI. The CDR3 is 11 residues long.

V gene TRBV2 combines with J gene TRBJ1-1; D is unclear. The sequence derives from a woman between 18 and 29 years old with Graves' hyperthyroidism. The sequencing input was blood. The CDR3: CSRQLNTEAFF. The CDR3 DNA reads TGTTCCCGGCAATTGAACACTGAAGCTTTCTTT.